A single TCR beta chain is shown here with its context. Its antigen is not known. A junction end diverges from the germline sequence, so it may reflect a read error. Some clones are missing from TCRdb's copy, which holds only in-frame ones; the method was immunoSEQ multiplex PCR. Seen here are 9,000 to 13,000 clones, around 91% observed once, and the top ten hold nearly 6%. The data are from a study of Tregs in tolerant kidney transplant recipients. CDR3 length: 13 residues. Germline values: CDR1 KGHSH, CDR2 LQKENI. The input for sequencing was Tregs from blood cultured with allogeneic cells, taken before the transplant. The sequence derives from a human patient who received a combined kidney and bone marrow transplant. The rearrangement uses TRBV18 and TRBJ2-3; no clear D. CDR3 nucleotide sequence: TGTGCCAACTCACCACCGAGCACAGATACGCAGTATTTT. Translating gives CANSPPSTDTQYF.